This record concerns one TCR beta chain sequence. The antigen is undetermined. Each diagnosis was determined on the basis of clinical symptoms, serum thyroxine, TRAb, thyroid ultrasound and orbital computed tomography. The sequenced template was RNA, covering the TCR beta CDR3 region. The authors performed first-round RT-PCR with HTBI primers and then a second-round multiplex PCR. One entry per CDR3 protein results from TCRdb running MiXCR on the multiplex PCR reads. Among almost 750,000 distinct CDR3 sequences listed, 35% to 50% were seen once. The data derive from a study of Graves' ophthalmopathy and Graves' hyperthyroidism. Across the whole study: Peripheral blood sampling occurred at initial diagnosis, before any treatment.

This CDR3 comprises 16 residues. Trimming left V 0 bases short and J 4 bases short, with 13 bases between. Germline-derived CDR1 and CDR2 are LGHNA and YNFKEQ. Whole-study results and caveats: Sensitivity reached approximately 71% and specificity roughly 72% when the model predicted ophthalmopathy progression. Appearing in blood as well were most expanded thyroid clonotypes above 0.001 frequency.

Sequencing was done on a sample of peripheral blood. This clonotype was sampled from an adult man with Graves' ophthalmopathy. J is TRBJ1-5 and V is TRBV4-2, with D possibly TRBD1 on 6 matching bases. The CDR3 sequence is CASSQEATTGNQPQHF. In DNA form, the CDR3 reads TGTGCCAGCAGCCAAGAAGCTACGACAGGAAATCAGCCCCAGCATTTT.